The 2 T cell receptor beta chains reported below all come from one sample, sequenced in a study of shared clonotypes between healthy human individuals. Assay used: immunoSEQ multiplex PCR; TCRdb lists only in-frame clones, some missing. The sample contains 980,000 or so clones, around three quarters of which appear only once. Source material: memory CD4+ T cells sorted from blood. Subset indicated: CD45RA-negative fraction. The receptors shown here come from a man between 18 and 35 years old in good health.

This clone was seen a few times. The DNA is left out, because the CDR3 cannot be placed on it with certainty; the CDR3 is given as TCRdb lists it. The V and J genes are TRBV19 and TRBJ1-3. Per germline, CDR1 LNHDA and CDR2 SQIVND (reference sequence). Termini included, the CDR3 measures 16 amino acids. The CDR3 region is CASKREFASGNTREDF.

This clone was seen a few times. The DNA of the CDR3 is TGCAGCGTTTCTAAGACAGGGGTGATGACTGAAGCTTTCTTT. Amino acids: CSVSKTGVMTEAFF. V is TRBV29-1 and J is TRBJ1-1; 8 bases match TRBD1. The CDR3 has 14 amino acids. J was trimmed by 5 bases and V by 5 bases; bases with no gene match: 10. Germline CDR1 reads SQVTM; CDR2 reads ANQGSEA.